The next 20 T cell receptor beta chains were all read from a single sample in a study of T cells in Graves' hyperthyroidism and ophthalmopathy. Researchers took RNA transcripts and amplified the TCR beta CDR3 regions from them. Researchers ran a first-round RT-PCR on the TCR CDR3 using the HTBI primer set. MiXCR was run by TCRdb on the multiplex PCR reads, yielding one entry per CDR3 protein. The sample gives roughly 500,000 distinct CDR3 sequences, about 15% of which show up once; almost 6% is in the top ten. Specimen: blood. These receptor sequences come from a woman aged 25-40 years with Graves' hyperthyroidism that later progressed to Graves' ophthalmopathy.

This clonotype was seen at least ten times. The V and J genes are TRBV11-3 and TRBJ2-1; 10 bases are a match to TRBD1. Unmatched junction bases numbered 9, after V lost 0 bases and J lost 7 bases. There are 17 residues in the CDR3. Germline CDR1 SGHNT, CDR2 YENEEA. The CDR3 reads CASSLDYATGGLNEQFF. In DNA, the CDR3 is TGTGCCAGCAGCTTAGATTACGCGACAGGGGGCTTGAATGAGCAGTTCTTC. The full variable domain, completed using reference TRBV11-3 and TRBJ2-1, is EAGVVQSPRYKIIEKKQPVAFWCNPISGHNTLYWYLQNLGQGPELLIRYENEEAVDDSQLPKDRFSAERLKGVDSTLKIQPAELGDSAVYLCASSLDYATGGLNEQFFGPGTRLTVL.

This clonotype was observed many times. The gene calls are TRBV29-1 and TRBJ1-4, with D tentatively TRBD1 (5 bases). V lost 6 bases, J lost 8 bases, and 22 bases lay in between. The CDR3 spans 15 residues. Germline assignment: CDR1 SQVTM and CDR2 ANQGSEA. CDR3 bases: TGCAGCGTACCCGGGGCCAGTTCGGGAAAGGAAAAACTGTTTTTT. The encoded protein is CSVPGASSGKEKLFF.

This clonotype was observed at least ten times. V usage is TRBV2 and J usage is TRBJ1-2; a possible D gene is TRBD1 (6 bases). CDR3 length: 15 residues. Trimming took off 5 bases at V and 3 bases at J, with 16 bases between the two ends. Germline CDR1 is SNHLY and CDR2 is FYNNEI. The CDR3 spells CASSQGAGADYGYTF. The CDR3 DNA follows: TGTGCCAGCAGTCAAGGGGCAGGGGCCGACTATGGCTACACCTTC.

This clonotype was observed a handful of times. At one of its ends the junction is not consistent with the germline gene, which may arise from a read error. The V gene is TRBV7-9, the J gene TRBJ2-3; 9 bases match TRBD2. CDR3 length: 15 residues. The germline V gene has CDR1 SEHNR and CDR2 FQNEAQ (reference sequence). This CDR3 is CGSSLAGAGTDTQYF. The CDR3 region has the DNA TGTGGCAGCAGCTTAGCGGGAGCCGGGACAGATACGCAGTATTTT.

Many counts were recorded for this clonotype. V gene TRBV11-2 combines with J gene TRBJ2-7; D perhaps matches TRBD1 (6 bases). The V gene's germline CDR1 is SGHAT and CDR2 FQNNGV. The CDR3 has 14 amino acids. Trimming stripped 1 base from V and 4 bases from J, with 11 bases between. CDR3 coding DNA: TGTGCCAGCAGCTTAGGGGACACCAATTACGAGCAGTACTTC. Translation: CASSLGDTNYEQYF.

The sample holds a few counts of this clonotype. This sequence joins TRBV12-3 or TRBV12-4 and TRBJ2-2; 9 bases agree with TRBD2. The CDR3 length is 18 residues. With 5 bases clipped from V and 5 bases from J, the junction kept 15 bases outside the gene matches. The CDR3 reads CASSTSIGAGGGTGELFF. Written as DNA, the CDR3 is TGTGCCAGCAGTACCTCCATCGGAGCGGGAGGAGGAACCGGGGAGCTGTTTTTT.

The CDR3 reads CASGLGTANTGELFF. Here the CDR3 DNA reads TGTGCTAGTGGTCTCGGGACAGCCAACACCGGGGAGCTGTTTTTT. V gene TRBV12-5 combines with J gene TRBJ2-2, with 7 bases lining up with TRBD1. V shed 5 bases and J 2 bases; nucleotides not matched to a gene: 5. CDR3 size: 15 residues. The germline gives CDR1 LGHNT, CDR2 FRNRAP.

This clonotype was seen repeatedly, ten times or more. The rearrangement joins TRBV4-2 to TRBJ2-7, with D unclear. This CDR3 is 14 amino acids long. Germline V CDR1 and CDR2: LGHNA, YNFKEQ. V gave up 0 bases and J gave up 0 bases, with 6 bases separating them. CDR3 residues: CASSQDAHSYEQYF. The DNA of the CDR3 is TGTGCCAGCAGCCAAGATGCGCACTCCTACGAGCAGTACTTC.

As for this clonotype: A much larger clone differs from this one at a single base, so this may be a read error. In nucleotides, the CDR3 is TGTGCCAGCAGCCAATCGCCCGCAGATACGCAGTATTTT. Translated, it gives CASSQSPADTQYF. This chain uses TRBV3-1 with TRBJ2-3; D gene unclear. Germline loops: CDR1 LGHDT, CDR2 YNNKEL (reference sequence). The CDR3 is 13 residues long. V lost 2 bases, J lost 4 bases, and 7 bases lay in between.

This clonotype was counted ten times or more. The chain couples TRBV30 to TRBJ1-2, with D unclear. V dropped 7 bases and J dropped 2 bases, with 14 bases sitting between them. Germline CDR1 reads GTSNPN; CDR2 reads SVGIG (reference sequence). This CDR3 has 13 residues. CDR3 DNA sequence: TGTGCCTCACCAGGAATAGAAAACTATGGCTACACCTTC. This translates into CASPGIENYGYTF.

The chain carries TRBV25-1 and TRBJ2-1; no reliable D call. The CDR3 extends over 14 amino acids. Deletions cut 7 bases from V and 1 base from J, with 11 bases between. Germline CDR1 is MGHDK and CDR2 is SYGVNS. The CDR3 nucleotides are TGTGCCAGCACGAGTCTCACTTCCTACAATGAGCAGTTCTTC. Residues: CASTSLTSYNEQFF.

The sample holds many counts of this clonotype. The CDR3 loop reads CASSSSMGVPEPYSNQPQHF. In nucleotides, the CDR3 is TGTGCCAGCAGTTCCTCCATGGGGGTTCCGGAACCGTATAGCAATCAGCCCCAGCATTTT. V and J are TRBV12-3 or TRBV12-4 and TRBJ1-5; tentative D call: TRBD1 (5 bases). V dropped 4 bases and J dropped 0 bases, with 25 bases sitting between them. The CDR3 consists of 20 residues.

This clonotype was observed at least ten times. The chain couples TRBV25-1 to TRBJ2-5, with 8 nucleotides matching TRBD1. CDR3 size: 19 residues. Trimming removed 0 bases from V and 4 bases from J; junction bases left unmatched: 16. CDR1 and CDR2 from the germline V gene are MGHDK and SYGVNS. The CDR3 region is CASSEYLWGSTGVGETQYF. CDR3 coding DNA: TGTGCCAGCAGTGAATATCTCTGGGGATCGACAGGGGTTGGAGAGACCCAGTACTTC. Using reference TRBV25-1 and TRBJ2-5 for the parts outside the CDR3, the full variable domain is EADIYQTPRYLVIGTGKKITLECSQTMGHDKMYWYQQDPGMELHLIHYSYGVNSTEKGDLSSESTVSRIRTEHFPLTLESARPSHTSQYLCASSEYLWGSTGVGETQYFGPGTRLLVL.

This clonotype was seen repeatedly, ten times or more. The chain carries TRBV2 and TRBJ1-1; D remains ambiguous. The germline gives CDR1 SNHLY, CDR2 FYNNEI. The germline V and J ends were trimmed by 7 bases and 2 bases, with 5 bases remaining between them. CDR3 length equals 11 residues. This chain's CDR3 is CASTINTEAFF. In DNA form, the CDR3 reads TGTGCCAGCACCATAAACACTGAAGCTTTCTTT.

In its sample, this clonotype was seen many times. The rearrangement links TRBV7-6 to TRBJ1-5; D remains ambiguous. The CDR3 consists of 13 residues. V lost 1 base to trimming and J lost 7 bases, with 8 bases between them. Germline CDR1 is SGHVS and CDR2 is FNYEAQ. CDR3 sequence (DNA): TGTGCCAGCAGCTTAGACGATTACCAGCCCCAGCATTTT. This encodes CASSLDDYQPQHF.

This clonotype came up many times. J is TRBJ2-7 and V is TRBV6-2 or TRBV6-3; D possibly corresponds to TRBD1 (6 bases). Germline values: CDR1 MNHEY, CDR2 SVGEGT. This CDR3 spans 15 amino acids. V shed 7 bases and J shed 11 bases, with 27 bases lying between them. In nucleotides, the CDR3 is TGTGCCAGCAACTACCTGGGGGCAGGGACCAACGCGGAGTACTTC. Its protein is CASNYLGAGTNAEYF.

This clonotype was counted many times. The chain links TRBV14 to TRBJ2-1; D unresolved. Germline CDR1 is SGHDN and CDR2 is FVKESK. Trimming shortened V by 0 bases and J by 5 bases, and 5 bases separated the two germline ends. The CDR3 totals 13 residues. The CDR3 spells CASSQDVNNEQFF. The CDR3 DNA reads as TGTGCCAGCAGCCAAGACGTCAACAATGAGCAGTTCTTC.

A word on this clonotype: This may come from a read error, since a much larger clone is one base off. This chain joins TRBV4-2 and TRBJ2-5; 7 nucleotides line up with TRBD2. The germline CDR1 and CDR2 sequences are LGHNA and YNFKEQ. Trimming cost V 0 bases and J 5 bases; bases outside gene matches: 6. This CDR3 is 15 amino acids long. DNA of the CDR3: TGTGCCAGCAGCCAAGATATGACTAGCAGGGAGACCCAGTACTTC. Encoded protein: CASSQDMTSRETQYF.

The J gene is TRBJ2-2, the V gene TRBV15; D ambiguous. The CDR3 has 14 amino acids. Trimming left V 7 bases short and J 0 bases short, with 9 bases between. The germline gives CDR1 LNHNV, CDR2 YYDKDF (reference sequence). Here the CDR3 DNA reads TGTGCCACCACCCCCACAGCGAACACCGGGGAGCTGTTTTTT. Translated: CATTPTANTGELFF.

This clonotype was counted at least ten times. The gene calls are TRBV14 and TRBJ1-1; no firm D call. Germline loops: CDR1 SGHDN, CDR2 FVKESK. The CDR3 sequence is 14 residues long. The V and J ends lost 3 bases and 1 base respectively, with 9 bases between them. The CDR3 sequence is CASSHSTENTEAFF. The CDR3 DNA sequence: TGTGCCAGCAGCCACTCAACAGAGAACACTGAAGCTTTCTTT.